This T cell receptor beta chain was recorded in a study of graft-versus-host responses after intestinal transplantation. Study-level background: Uniformly, recipients were administered anti-thymocyte globulin induction with subsequent tacrolimus and steroids for 3 to 4 years.

The CDR3 sequence is 14 residues long. Trimming stripped 5 bases from V and 5 bases from J, with 15 bases between. Looked up from germline, CDR1 is LNHDA and CDR2 is SQIVND (reference sequence). Study findings and constraints: Peak circulating GvH clone levels were associated with early post-transplant HvG declines.

On this clone: Its matching antigen is unknown.

Clones were sequenced by immunoSEQ multiplex PCR, and TCRdb holds only the in-frame ones, with some missing. Of about 130,000 clones detected, around 90% appear once; the ten largest clones hold 0.19%. This clonotype was obtained from a human donor who received an intestinal transplant. This material consisted of unstimulated CD4+ T cells sorted from spleen or lymph node cells, taken before intestinal transplant. The rearrangement uses TRBV19 and TRBJ1-2; D is ambiguous. The chain's CDR3 is CASSVRTISYGYTF. The CDR3 nucleotides are TGTGCCAGTAGTGTCCGGACGATTTCATATGGCTACACCTTC.